These 10 T cell receptor beta chains were sequenced from one sample in a study of blood T cell repertoires in COVID-19. Only in-frame clones appear in the TCRdb table, and some are missing; sequencing was by immunoSEQ multiplex PCR. The profile shows about 140,000 clones, 60% to 85% of them singletons. Sequenced sample: peripheral blood. These receptor sequences come from a man aged 45-65 years with acute or convalescent COVID-19.

The genes are TRBV5-1 and TRBJ1-4; the match to TRBD1 covers 7 bases. The junction had 7 bases not matched to a gene; V was cut back by 5 bases and J by 6 bases. Germline CDR1 reads SGHRS; CDR2 reads YFSETQ. This CDR3 is built from 14 residues. CDR3 loop: CASRGAGTDEKLFF. For the CDR3, the DNA is TGCGCCAGCAGGGGGGCCGGGACAGATGAAAAACTGTTTTTT. Together with reference TRBV5-1 and TRBJ1-4, the CDR3 gives the full variable domain: KAGVTQTPRYLIKTRGQQVTLSCSPISGHRSVSWYQQTPGQGLQFLFEYFSETQRNKGNFPGRFSGRQFSNSRSEMNVSTLELGDSALYLCASRGAGTDEKLFFGSGTQLSVL.

The rearrangement joins TRBV3-1 (or the pseudogene TRBV3-2) to TRBJ1-5, with D uncertain. The V end was cut by 3 bases, the J end by 2 bases, with 8 bases between. CDR1 and CDR2 from the germline V gene are LGHDT and YNNKEL (reference sequence). The CDR3 loop spans 14 amino acids. CDR3 loop: CASSHSSGNQPQHF. As DNA, the CDR3 is TGTGCCAGCAGCCATTCGAGTGGCAATCAGCCCCAGCATTTT.

This chain's CDR3 is CASSGAGGGYEQYV. The DNA of the CDR3 is TGTGCCAGCAGCGGGGCAGGGGGCGGTTACGAGCAGTACGTC. The J gene is TRBJ2-7, the V gene TRBV28; 8 nucleotides match TRBD1. V was pared by 6 bases and J by 4 bases, with 8 bases of the junction left unmatched. This CDR3 has 14 residues. Germline loops: CDR1 MDHEN, CDR2 SYDVKM.

The gene calls are TRBV2 and TRBJ2-5, with 10 positions matching TRBD2. V shed 5 bases and J 2 bases; nucleotides not matched to a gene: 2. This CDR3 spans 14 amino acids. Germline V gives CDR1 SNHLY, CDR2 FYNNEI. This CDR3 reads CASSPTSGQETQYF. The CDR3 region has the DNA TGTGCCAGCAGTCCGACTAGCGGGCAAGAGACCCAGTACTTC.

The genes are TRBV13 and TRBJ2-1; TRBD2 aligns across 12 bases. The germline gives CDR1 PRHDT, CDR2 FYEKMQ (reference sequence). The CDR3 spans 16 residues. The J segment lost 8 bases and the V segment lost 0 bases, leaving 5 bases of the junction unmatched. For the CDR3, the DNA is TGTGCCAGCAGCTTAGGACTAGCGGGGGGCTGGGATGAGCAGTTCTTC. Its translation: CASSLGLAGGWDEQFF.

The chain combines TRBV15 with TRBJ2-2; 8 bases are a match to TRBD1. CDR3 size: 15 residues. V shed 0 bases, J shed 7 bases, and the junction held 4 bases outside the gene matches. Germline V lookup: CDR1 LNHNV, CDR2 YYDKDF (reference sequence). The CDR3 region has the DNA TGTGCCACCAGCAGAGAACAGGGGGTCGGCGGGGAGCTGTTTTTT. This codes for CATSREQGVGGELFF.

Only a few counts were recorded for this clone. CDR3 amino acids: CATTGTANEKLFF. The CDR3 DNA reads as TGTGCCACCACAGGGACGGCTAATGAAAAACTGTTTTTT. The gene calls are TRBV10-3 and TRBJ1-4, with D possibly matching TRBD1 (6 bases). Trimming pared 10 bases from V and 3 bases from J, leaving 12 bases between. The CDR3 length is 13 residues. Germline lookup yields CDR1 ENHRY and CDR2 SYGVKD.

Remarks on this clone: Different DNA sequences within this sample yield the same CDR3. CDR3 DNA: TGTGCCATCAGTGGGGGGGGCAGTAACACTGAAGCTTTCTTT. Encoded protein: CAISGGGSNTEAFF. The chain is built from TRBV10-3 and TRBJ1-1; D is perhaps TRBD1 (6 bases). Germline V gene lookup returns CDR1 ENHRY and CDR2 SYGVKD. Trimming removed 4 bases at V and 2 bases at J, with 11 bases between. The CDR3 sequence is 14 residues long.

The chain uses TRBV18 and TRBJ1-2; 8 bases align to TRBD1. Germline V lookup: CDR1 KGHSH, CDR2 LQKENI. CDR3 size: 16 residues. V dropped 0 bases and J dropped 5; count of bases not matched to a gene: 8. The DNA of the CDR3 is TGTGCCAGCTCACCACCTTACACAGGGGGTGGGTATGGCTACACCTTC. Translated: CASSPPYTGGGYGYTF.

Only a few counts were recorded for this clone. This sequence joins TRBV28 and TRBJ1-1; no definite D call. Trimming shortened V by 5 bases and J by 0 bases, and 7 bases separated the two germline ends. The CDR3 is 13 amino acids. Germline loops: CDR1 MDHEN, CDR2 SYDVKM. CDR3: CASSANLNTEAFF. Written as DNA, the CDR3 is TGTGCCAGCAGTGCTAATCTGAACACTGAAGCTTTCTTT. Full variable domain (rest looked up from reference TRBV28 and TRBJ1-1): DVKVTQSSRYLVKRTGEKVFLECVQDMDHENMFWYRQDPGLGLRLIYFSYDVKMKEKGDIPEGYSVSREKKERFSLILESASTNQTSMYLCASSANLNTEAFFGQGTRLTVV.